This is a list of T cell receptor beta chains from one sample in a study of shared clonotypes between healthy human individuals. Produced via immunoSEQ multiplex PCR; TCRdb's table is partial and in-frame only. This table has roughly 2 million clones, under 97% appearing once. The sequenced material came from naive CD4+ T cells sorted from blood. The receptor set was obtained from a man in his late teens or twenties in good health. CDR3s include the opening cysteine and the closing phenylalanine or tryptophan. A D gene is named only where the DNA matches it firmly.

D gene	CDR3 length	V gene	J gene	CDR3 protein
TRBD2	14	TRBV10-1	TRBJ2-7	CASSEAGGPYEQYF
.	13	TRBV7-2	TRBJ1-4	CASRMGGNEKLFF
TRBD1	13	TRBV7-2	TRBJ2-7	CASSRTGSYEQYF
TRBD1	19	TRBV7-2	TRBJ1-4	CASSLELGTGLATNEKLFF
TRBD1	18	TRBV25-1	TRBJ1-5	CASSRTGDFEVRNQPQHF
TRBD1	13	TRBV5-1	TRBJ1-2	CASSLGQGPGYTF
TRBD2	17	TRBV5-1	TRBJ2-3	CASSSGTSGALPDTQYF
.	17	TRBV4-1	TRBJ2-3	CASSQGHGSGSTDTQYF
.	14	TRBV30	TRBJ2-7	CAWSVVGLGNEQYF
TRBD1	15	TRBV5-1	TRBJ2-4	CASSLGQGAENIQYF
TRBD2	13	TRBV19	TRBJ2-7	CASSISGSYEQYF
.	12	TRBV9	TRBJ2-3	CASSSRWDTQYF
.	15	TRBV6-1	TRBJ1-5	CASSESVDRRQPQHF
.	12	TRBV5-6	TRBJ2-3	CASSTGPDTQYF
.	14	TRBV18	TRBJ2-7	CASSPPFTGYEQYF
.	14	TRBV5-1	TRBJ1-6	CASSLDSPNSPLHF
.	13	TRBV25-1	TRBJ2-5	CASSGGPFETQYF
.	11	TRBV2	TRBJ2-5	CASSEGQTQYF
TRBD1	16	TRBV5-1	TRBJ2-5	CASSFVRTGGQETQYF
.	14	TRBV2	TRBJ1-3	CASSEGGLGNTIYF
TRBD1	14	TRBV25-1	TRBJ1-4	CASSEHRDRGKLFF
.	13	TRBV6-1	TRBJ1-2	CASSATQSNGYTF
.	14	TRBV6-1	TRBJ2-1	CASMGESLNNEQFF
TRBD1	15	TRBV6-5	TRBJ1-4	CASRPQGLEGEKLFF
.	14	TRBV2	TRBJ2-7	CASSEARGNYEQYF
TRBD1	15	TRBV6-5	TRBJ2-7	CASSYSAGGSYEQYF
TRBD2	15	TRBV10-3	TRBJ2-1	CAISELISGNNEQFF
.	17	TRBV10-3	TRBJ1-1	CAISESNRGPRGTEAFF
.	14	TRBV5-5	TRBJ2-5	CASSLEGGRETQYF
TRBD1	14	TRBV10-3	TRBJ1-1	CAISESGQGVEAFF
.	12	TRBV2	TRBJ2-7	CASSQGAHEQYF
TRBD2	16	TRBV7-2	TRBJ2-1	CASSLVGSGGYNEQFF
.	10	TRBV6-1	TRBJ1-2	CASGDSSYTF
.	13	TRBV5-1	TRBJ1-2	CASSLEEREGYTF
TRBD1	13	TRBV6-5	TRBJ1-2	CASKRQGLYGYTF
TRBD1	14	TRBV28	TRBJ2-2	CASSLDRVPGELFF
.	15	TRBV4-2	TRBJ1-2	CASSQRTGTNYGYTF
TRBD2	15	TRBV5-4	TRBJ2-7	CASSFTSGSGYEQYF
TRBD2	17	TRBV7-6	TRBJ2-3	CASSLVTSGKSTDTQYF
.	13	TRBV2	TRBJ2-2	CASSVGQVGELFF
.	15	TRBV5-1	TRBJ2-3	CASSLSSKSTDTQYF
TRBD1	13	TRBV28	TRBJ2-7	CASSRGNSYEQYF
TRBD1	15	TRBV10-3	TRBJ2-7	CAISPDRDRAYEQYF
.	15	TRBV10-2	TRBJ2-2	CASWQGRKNTGELFF
.	13	TRBV6-5	TRBJ1-2	CASSYGGGYGYTF
TRBD1	13	TRBV29-1	TRBJ1-1	CSGGQGTNTEAFF
.	14	TRBV5-1	TRBJ1-2	CASTSLTGNYGYTF
.	17	TRBV5-8	TRBJ1-4	CASSSPAGKGTNEKLFF
TRBD2	18	TRBV29-1	TRBJ2-7	CSYITTDKYMSGKDEQYF
.	16	TRBV19	TRBJ2-1	CASSSPRKGSGNEQFF
.	16	TRBV6-1	TRBJ2-5	CASSERTSGSSQTQYF
.	16	TRBV5-1	TRBJ1-3	CASSLAGRVSGNTIYF
.	13	TRBV7-3	TRBJ1-1	CASSLNGATEAFF
.	15	TRBV5-1	TRBJ2-5	CASSVGGVDGETQYF
.	16	TRBV12-2	TRBJ2-7	CASRKSFDSSSYEQYF